This T cell receptor (beta chain) was sequenced for a study of shared clonotypes between healthy human individuals. Across the study: Donors had three CD4 naive, three CD4 memory, two CD8 naive and one CD8 memory plate apiece.

Positively selected for CCR7, the CD45RO-negative cells used as naive CD8 cells excluded terminally differentiated effector memory CD45RA+ cells. V was clipped by 6 bases and J by 0 bases; unmatched bases: 2. CDR3 length: 15 amino acids. Per germline, CDR1 SEHNR and CDR2 FQNEAQ (reference sequence). The method was immunoSEQ multiplex PCR; TCRdb's version includes in-frame clones alone and lacks a portion of them. This table holds approximately 2,200,000 clones, 85% to 95% found once. This chain uses TRBV7-9 with TRBJ2-1, with TRBD2 identical over 10 bases. The TCR comes from a man between 18 and 35 years old in good health. Some clones in this sample may be carry-over from other donors' samples. The material sequenced was naive CD8+ T cells from PBMCs. CDR3: CASRSSGSSYNEQFF. CDR3 sequence (DNA): TGTGCCAGCAGATCTAGCGGGAGCTCCTACAATGAGCAGTTCTTC.